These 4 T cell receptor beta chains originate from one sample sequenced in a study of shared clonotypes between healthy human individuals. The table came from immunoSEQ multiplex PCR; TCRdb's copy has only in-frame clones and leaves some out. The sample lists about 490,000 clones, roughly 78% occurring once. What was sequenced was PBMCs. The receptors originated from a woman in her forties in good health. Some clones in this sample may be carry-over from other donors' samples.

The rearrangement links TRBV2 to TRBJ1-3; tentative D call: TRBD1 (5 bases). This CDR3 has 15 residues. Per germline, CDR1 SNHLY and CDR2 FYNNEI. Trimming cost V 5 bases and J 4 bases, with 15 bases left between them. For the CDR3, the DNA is TGTGCCAGCAGTCCTCAGGGAGCTCTCGGAAACACCATATATTTT. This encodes CASSPQGALGNTIYF.

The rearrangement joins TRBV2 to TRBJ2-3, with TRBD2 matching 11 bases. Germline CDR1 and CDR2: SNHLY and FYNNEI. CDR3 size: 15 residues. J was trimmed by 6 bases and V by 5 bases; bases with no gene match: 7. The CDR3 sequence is CASSPLAGGLDTQYF. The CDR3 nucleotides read TGTGCCAGCAGTCCCCTAGCGGGGGGCTTGGATACGCAGTATTTT.

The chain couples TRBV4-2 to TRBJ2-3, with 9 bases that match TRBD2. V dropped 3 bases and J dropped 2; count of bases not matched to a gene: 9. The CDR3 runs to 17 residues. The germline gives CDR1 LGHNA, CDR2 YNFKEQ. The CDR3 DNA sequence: TGTGCCAGCAGCCAGATGGGACTAGCAGATATCACAGATACGCAGTATTTT. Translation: CASSQMGLADITDTQYF.

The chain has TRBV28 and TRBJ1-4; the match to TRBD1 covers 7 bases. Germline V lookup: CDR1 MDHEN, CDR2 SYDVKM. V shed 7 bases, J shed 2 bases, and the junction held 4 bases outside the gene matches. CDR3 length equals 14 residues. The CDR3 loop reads CASNTRGTNEKLFF. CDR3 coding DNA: TGTGCCAGCAACACCAGGGGGACTAATGAAAAACTGTTTTTT.